This passage covers 24 T cell receptor beta chains from one sample sequenced in a study of T-cell reconstitution after alpha-beta-depleted transplantation in children. A TCRbeta library incorporating unique molecular identifiers was prepared. TCRdb reprocessed the PCR reads with MiXCR, giving one entry per CDR3 protein. The sample records over 450,000 distinct CDR3 sequences, 8% to 11% being singletons. The sequencing used PBMCs, collected before TCRalphabeta/CD19-depleted stem cell transplant. These receptors originate from a child between 2 and 9 years old with inherited bone marrow failure, due to receive a stem cell transplant.

This clonotype has a count of ten or more. This chain connects TRBV18 to TRBJ2-1; no reliable D call. The V and J ends lost 1 base and 1 base respectively, with 8 bases between them. Germline V lookup: CDR1 KGHSH, CDR2 LQKENI. This CDR3 is 15 amino acids long. CDR3 sequence (DNA): TGTGCCAGCTCACCACGACCGCGATCCTACAATGAGCAGTTCTTC. Protein sequence: CASSPRPRSYNEQFF.

This clonotype has only a few counts. The chain has TRBV12-3 or TRBV12-4 and TRBJ2-1; D gene unclear. This CDR3 contains 14 residues. Deletions cut 6 bases from V and 8 bases from J, with 17 bases between. This chain's CDR3 is CASSHRPQRHEQFF. Written as DNA, the CDR3 is TGTGCCAGCAGCCACAGACCTCAGAGGCATGAGCAGTTCTTC.

This chain connects TRBV5-4 to TRBJ1-2, with D perhaps matching TRBD1 (5 bases). V lost 6 bases to trimming and J lost 2 bases, with 8 bases between them. The CDR3 sequence is 12 residues long. Germline V lookup: CDR1 SGHNT, CDR2 YYREEE (reference sequence). CDR3 bases: TGTGCCAGCATACGGGACAACTATGGCTACACCTTC. Translating it yields CASIRDNYGYTF.

Many counts were recorded for this clonotype. The chain combines TRBV4-3 with TRBJ2-1; 9 bases are a match to TRBD2. The CDR3 length is 16 residues. Germline V gene data show CDR1 as LGHNA and CDR2 as YSLEER. The V segment lost 3 bases and the J segment 5 bases; nucleotides outside the gene matches: 8. CDR3 bases: TGCGCCAGCAGCCAGTATAGCGGGGGCGAACACAATGAGCAGTTCTTC. It codes for CASSQYSGGEHNEQFF.

This sequence joins TRBV7-2 and TRBJ2-1; 11 bases are a match to TRBD2. V lost 5 bases, J lost 15 bases, and 9 bases stayed unmatched. This CDR3 is 13 amino acids long. CDR1 and CDR2 (germline): SGHTA, FQGNSA. The CDR3 nucleotides read TGTGCCAGCAGCGCATCCCTAGCGGGAGGAGCGTTCTTC. As protein: CASSASLAGGAFF.

This clonotype was seen repeatedly, ten times or more. The chain couples TRBV7-8 to TRBJ2-2; TRBD2 matches at 7 bases. Looked up from germline, CDR1 is SGHVS and CDR2 is FQNEAQ. Germline trimming cut 8 bases from V and 5 bases from J; bases unmatched to any gene: 8. CDR3 length equals 14 residues. In DNA form, the CDR3 reads TGTGCCAGCCCCGTAAGGGGAGGGACCGGGGAGCTGTTTTTT. It codes for CASPVRGGTGELFF.

This clonotype was seen repeatedly, ten times or more. The chain is built from TRBV12-3 or TRBV12-4 and TRBJ1-5; tentative D call: TRBD1 (5 bases). V was pared by 8 bases and J by 4 bases, with 18 bases between. The CDR3 is 15 residues long. CDR3 amino acids: CASGPRGSLNQPQHF. The CDR3 DNA sequence: TGTGCCAGCGGACCGAGGGGCAGCCTTAATCAGCCCCAGCATTTT.

With respect to this clonotype: A much larger clone differs by one base, so this may be a read error. The CDR3 nucleotides read TGTGCCAGCAGCTGGGTGATTGAAGCTTTCTTT. This codes for CASSWVIEAFF. The chain has TRBV5-8 and TRBJ1-1; D is unclear. V lost 3 bases and J 7 bases, leaving 7 bases between the germline ends. This CDR3 region has 11 residues. Germline values: CDR1 SGHTS, CDR2 YDEGEE.

This clonotype has a count of ten or more. This chain uses TRBV11-2 with TRBJ2-1, with D perhaps given as TRBD1 or TRBD2 (6 bases each). Germline CDR1 reads SGHAT; CDR2 reads FQNNGV. The CDR3 has 16 residues. V was clipped by 3 bases and J by 3 bases, with 15 bases between them. CDR3 residues: CASSLRTRGVYNEQFF. The CDR3 bases are TGTGCCAGCAGCTTGCGAACGAGGGGGGTCTACAATGAGCAGTTCTTC.

This clonotype was picked up many times. The chain is built from TRBV6-1 and TRBJ2-3; tentative D call: TRBD2 (6 bases). Germline CDR1 MNHNS, CDR2 SASEGT. The CDR3 runs to 16 residues. With 0 bases removed from V and 5 bases from J, the gap between germline ends came to 15 bases. In nucleotides, the CDR3 is TGTGCCAGCAGTGAAGCGCCCGGGAGATTCAGAGATACGCAGTATTTT. Translated: CASSEAPGRFRDTQYF.

This clonotype was observed at least ten times. The chain combines TRBV20-1 with TRBJ2-1, with 10 bases matching TRBD2. This CDR3 is 13 amino acids long. Germline CDR1 reads DFQATT; CDR2 reads SNEGSKA (reference sequence). Trimming took 3 bases from V and 9 from J; bases not matched to a gene: 5. As DNA, the CDR3 is TGCAGTGCTAGGTTTAGCGGGAGGTTTGAGCAGTTCTTC. This translates into CSARFSGRFEQFF.

This clonotype was observed many times. The CDR3 is CATSDPPNTEAFF. The CDR3 bases are TGTGCCACCAGTGATCCACCGAACACTGAAGCTTTCTTT. The chain combines TRBV24-1 with TRBJ1-1; D uncertain. V shed 3 bases and J shed 1 base, with 5 bases lying between them. The CDR3 consists of 13 residues. Germline V lookup: CDR1 KGHDR, CDR2 SFDVKD.

This clonotype was detected ten times or more. The chain couples TRBV7-6 to TRBJ2-7, with a weak D call TRBD1 (5 bases). V lost 4 bases, J lost 2 bases, and 18 bases lay in between. The CDR3 totals 16 residues. Germline-derived CDR1 and CDR2 are SGHVS and FNYEAQ. The CDR3 coding sequence is TGTGCCAGCAGCTCTCTCGACAGTCCCCCCCCCTACGAGCAGTACTTC. Translation gives CASSSLDSPPPYEQYF.

This clonotype has ten or more counts. V and J are TRBV11-2 and TRBJ2-1; no clear D gene. The length of the CDR3 is 15 residues. V lost 2 bases, J lost 3 bases, and 11 bases lay in between. The germline CDR1 and CDR2 sequences are SGHAT and FQNNGV. In nucleotides, the CDR3 is TGTGCCAGCAGCTTATTGGGCGTCAGCTACAATGAGCAGTTCTTC. This codes for CASSLLGVSYNEQFF.

This clonotype was recorded at least ten times. J is TRBJ2-1 and V is TRBV6-2 or TRBV6-3, with 8 bases matching TRBD2. The germline CDR1 and CDR2 sequences are MNHEY and SVGEGT. The CDR3 has 14 amino acids. The V segment lost 8 bases and the J segment 3 bases; nucleotides outside the gene matches: 6. The CDR3 here is CASDTSGFYNEQFF. The CDR3 DNA sequence: TGTGCCAGCGATACTAGCGGTTTCTACAATGAGCAGTTCTTC.

The table lists this clonotype with many counts. This chain links TRBV28 with TRBJ2-5; TRBD2 aligns across 9 bases. The V segment lost 1 base and the J segment 5 bases; nucleotides outside the gene matches: 8. The germline CDR1 and CDR2 sequences are MDHEN and SYDVKM. This CDR3 has 16 amino acids. The chain's CDR3 is CASSLSTSGTEETQYF. The DNA for the CDR3 is TGTGCCAGCAGTTTATCGACTAGCGGAACCGAGGAGACCCAGTACTTC.

With respect to this clonotype: A much larger clone is a single base away; this may be a read error. The chain joins TRBV4-3 to TRBJ1-1, with 8 bases that match TRBD1. CDR1 is LGHNA and CDR2 is YSLEER in the germline V gene. This CDR3 has 16 amino acids. Unmatched junction bases numbered 11, after V lost 4 bases and J lost 4 bases. This chain's CDR3 is CASSRNAGGRITEAFF. In DNA, the CDR3 is TGCGCCAGCAGCCGCAACGCAGGGGGCCGGATCACTGAAGCTTTCTTT.

The table lists this clonotype with many counts. This chain links TRBV4-3 with TRBJ2-7, with 7 bases that match TRBD2. Germline CDR1 reads LGHNA; CDR2 reads YSLEER. This CDR3 has 19 residues. V was pared by 0 bases and J by 2 bases, with 16 bases of the junction left unmatched. The CDR3 region is CASSQDPPRYGTKTYEQYF. The CDR3 nucleotides are TGCGCCAGCAGCCAAGATCCCCCTCGATACGGGACTAAAACCTACGAGCAGTACTTC.

This clonotype was picked up many times. This chain joins TRBV7-6 and TRBJ2-1; tentative D call: TRBD2 (7 bases). Germline V CDR1 and CDR2: SGHVS, FNYEAQ. CDR3 length equals 16 residues. V shed 1 base and J shed 6 bases, with 16 bases lying between them. CDR3 nucleotides: TGTGCCAGCAGCTTAGTAGTAGCGGGCAGGGGCAATGAGCAGTTCTTC. The encoded protein is CASSLVVAGRGNEQFF.

Of note for this clonotype: Since a much larger clone is just one base distant, this may be a read error. Since no conserved phenylalanine or tryptophan closes the CDR3, a read error is the likely cause. J is TRBJ2-7 and V is TRBV6-5; 8 positions match TRBD2. Losses at the gene ends were 4 bases for V and 0 bases for J; bases not matched to a gene: 8. Germline CDR1 is MNHEY and CDR2 is SVGAGI. The CDR3 has 16 amino acids. In DNA form, the CDR3 reads TGTGCCAGCAGTTCCGGGACTAGTCTGCTCTCCTACGAGCAGTACTCC. Translation: CASSSGTSLLSYEQYS.

At least ten counts were recorded for this clonotype. The genes are TRBV10-2 and TRBJ2-7, with unresolved D. V was pared by 2 bases and J by 2 bases, with 4 bases between. CDR3 length: 12 amino acids. From germline, CDR1 is WSHSY and CDR2 SAAADI. The CDR3 here is CASSEVAYEQYF. The CDR3 DNA follows: TGCGCCAGCAGTGAGGTCGCCTACGAGCAGTACTTC.

As to this clonotype: A much more abundant neighbour one base away suggests this may be a read error. The chain employs TRBV2 and TRBJ1-2; D remains unclear. The CDR3 length is 13 residues. Germline V lookup: CDR1 SNHLY, CDR2 FYNNEI. CDR3 in amino acids: CVSSERWYYGYTF. The CDR3 DNA reads as TGTGTCAGCAGTGAAAGGTGGTACTATGGCTACACCTTC.

V gene TRBV20-1 combines with J gene TRBJ2-2; 7 bases are a match to TRBD2. Trimming cost V 0 bases and J 2 bases; bases outside gene matches: 12. Germline CDR1 reads DFQATT; CDR2 reads SNEGSKA (reference sequence). This CDR3 comprises 18 residues. This CDR3 reads CSARDRNTGLLNTGELFF. The CDR3 DNA follows: TGCAGTGCTAGAGATCGGAACACGGGACTACTTAACACCGGGGAGCTGTTTTTT.

This clonotype occurred many times. The chain carries TRBV4-3 and TRBJ1-1; D is undetermined. Germline assignment: CDR1 LGHNA and CDR2 YSLEER. Trimming cost V 1 base and J 4 bases, with 4 bases left between them. This CDR3 has 12 amino acids. CDR3 region: CASSQVGTEAFF. The DNA of the CDR3 is TGCGCCAGCAGCCAAGTCGGCACTGAAGCTTTCTTT.